The 14 T cell receptor beta chains below come from one sample, sequenced in a study of T-cell memory formation after mild COVID-19 (dated by TCRdb to the early 2020s). The method behind the library was 5' RACE. Sequencing took place on an Illumina NovaSeq 6000. TCRdb took the public reads, trimmed them with fastp at Q25, ran MiXCR for clone calling and kept in-frame beta chains. Every CDR3 protein is listed once, alongside the most common genes and DNA of its rows. Present in this sample are 250,000 to 300,000 distinct CDR3 sequences, approximately 15% of which were seen just once. 22% of the sample goes to the ten largest clones. Sequencing used PBMCs or a T cell subset sorted from them (not recorded which). Receptors were obtained from a man between 18 and 35 years old who had mild COVID-19 (a few samples of this study predate the infection). The sample titles of this study are shuffled in the database, so cell type and time point are left out; the donor was told from shared clones.

Only a few counts were recorded for this clonotype. V is TRBV21-1 and J is TRBJ2-7; TRBD2 is taken as the D call from the table, unchecked against the DNA. TRBV21-1 corresponds to a pseudogene. The CDR3 sequence is 14 residues long. The CDR3 DNA is TGTGCCAGCAGCAGCCGGGGGGGGGACCACGAGCAGTACTTC. Translated, it gives CASSSRGGDHEQYF.

The chain has TRBV20-1 and TRBJ1-5; perhaps TRBD1 as D (5 bases). The length of the CDR3 is 14 residues. Germline CDR1 DFQATT, CDR2 SNEGSKA (reference sequence). V lost 6 bases and J 2 bases, leaving 14 bases between the germline ends. CDR3 sequence: CSATQAEGNQPQHF. For the CDR3, the DNA is TGCAGTGCCACACAGGCCGAAGGCAATCAGCCCCAGCATTTT.

This clonotype was counted a few times. CDR3 bases: TGTGCCAGCATCGCGGGGGCTAGCACAGATACGCAGTATTTT. Residues: CASIAGASTDTQYF. V gene TRBV2 combines with J gene TRBJ2-3, with D possibly TRBD2 on 7 matching bases. Germline CDR1 is SNHLY and CDR2 is FYNNEI. CDR3 length: 14 residues. Deletions cut 7 bases from V and 0 bases from J, with 11 bases between.

This clonotype was seen a few times. The chain couples TRBV12-3 or TRBV12-4 to TRBJ1-2, with TRBD1 matching 7 bases. CDR3 length: 13 amino acids. V was clipped by 6 bases and J by 4 bases; unmatched bases: 5. CDR3 nucleotides: TGTGCCAGCAGCACGGGACAGCGCTATGGCTACACCTTC. Amino acids: CASSTGQRYGYTF.

This clonotype was observed a few times. The gene calls are TRBV7-9 and TRBJ2-5, with a tentative D call TRBD2 (5 bases). There are 15 residues in the CDR3. Per germline, CDR1 SEHNR and CDR2 FQNEAQ (reference sequence). V shed 1 base and J shed 1 base, with 10 bases lying between them. In DNA form, the CDR3 reads TGTGCCAGCAGCTTAGGCCCGGACTCCCAAGAGACCCAGTACTTC. Amino acid sequence: CASSLGPDSQETQYF. Based on the CDR3 plus reference TRBV7-9 and TRBJ2-5, the full variable domain is DTGVSQNPRHKITKRGQNVTFRCDPISEHNRLYWYRQTLGQGPEFLTYFQNEAQLEKSRLLSDRFSAERPKGSFSTLEIQRTEQGDSAMYLCASSLGPDSQETQYFGPGTRLLVL.

This clonotype was recorded once. This chain connects TRBV5-1 to TRBJ2-3; D is possibly TRBD2 (5 bases). The CDR3 totals 16 residues. Germline CDR1 and CDR2: SGHRS and YFSETQ. V lost 5 bases and J lost 2, with 18 bases in between. CDR3 residues: CASRGVLVQTTDTQYF. In DNA, the CDR3 is TGCGCCAGCAGAGGAGTACTAGTTCAAACCACAGATACGCAGTATTTT.

This clonotype was observed a handful of times. V is TRBV4-3 and J is TRBJ1-1, with TRBD1 as a possible D gene (5 bases). The V gene's germline CDR1 is LGHNA and CDR2 YSLEER. Deletions cut 1 base from V and 3 bases from J, with 15 bases between. This CDR3 is 16 amino acids long. The CDR3 loop is CASSQVEGEVYTEAFF. CDR3 DNA: TGCGCCAGCAGCCAAGTCGAAGGGGAGGTGTACACTGAAGCTTTCTTT.

This clonotype was detected only a few times. The chain has TRBV9 and TRBJ2-1; D unresolved. Germline V gene lookup returns CDR1 SGDLS and CDR2 YYNGEE. This CDR3 has 13 residues. Deletions cut 7 bases from V and 10 bases from J, with 18 bases between. The CDR3 here is CASESFSDGEQFF. The CDR3 bases are TGTGCCAGCGAGTCGTTTTCGGATGGGGAGCAGTTCTTC.

V usage is TRBV12-3 or TRBV12-4 and J usage is TRBJ1-1; no firm D call. V dropped 6 bases and J dropped 1 base, with 9 bases sitting between them. This CDR3 has 13 amino acids. The CDR3 DNA follows: TGTGCCAGCAGGCCCCTGACGAACACTGAAGCTTTCTTT. This encodes CASRPLTNTEAFF.

This chain joins TRBV27 and TRBJ2-1; perhaps TRBD2 as D (7 bases). V was pared by 6 bases and J by 6 bases, with 18 bases between. The CDR3 is 15 residues long. The germline CDR1 and CDR2 sequences are MNHEY and SMNVEV (reference sequence). In DNA form, the CDR3 reads TGTGCCAGCAGCTCACAGGCGGGGGCCCTCAATGAGCAGTTCTTC. Translating gives CASSSQAGALNEQFF.

A few counts support this clonotype. This chain uses TRBV7-6 with TRBJ2-2, with 7 positions matching TRBD1. The CDR3 length is 15 residues. V gave up 2 bases and J gave up 7 bases; unmatched junction bases: 7. The germline CDR1 and CDR2 sequences are SGHVS and FNYEAQ. The chain's CDR3 is CASSLLTGEFGELFF. The CDR3 DNA reads as TGTGCCAGCAGCTTATTAACAGGGGAATTCGGGGAGCTGTTTTTT.

This clonotype was picked up a small number of times. This chain links TRBV2 with TRBJ2-3; D not certain. Deletions cut 3 bases from V and 6 bases from J, with 4 bases between. This CDR3 spans 11 amino acids. In germline, CDR1 is SNHLY, CDR2 FYNNEI. The CDR3 coding sequence is TGTGCCAGCAGTGACCCCGATACGCAGTATTTT. Translating gives CASSDPDTQYF.

This sequence joins TRBV7-6 and TRBJ2-7, with D possibly being TRBD1 or TRBD2 (5 bases each). The CDR3 runs to 14 residues. The germline V gene has CDR1 SGHVS and CDR2 FNYEAQ. V was trimmed by 6 bases and J by 2 bases, leaving 14 bases between them. The chain's CDR3 is CASRAGDGPYEQYF. The CDR3 region has the DNA TGTGCCAGCAGAGCTGGGGACGGTCCCTACGAGCAGTACTTC. The full variable domain, in which reference TRBV7-6 and TRBJ2-7 provide the parts outside the CDR3, is GAGVSQSPRYKVTKRGQDVALRCDPISGHVSLYWYRQALGQGPEFLTYFNYEAQQDKSGLPNDRFSAERPEGSISTLTIQRTEQRDSAMYRCASRAGDGPYEQYFGPGTRLTVT.

This clonotype was counted only a few times. The CDR3 protein is CASSLRANEKLFF. The CDR3 coding sequence is TGTGCCAGCAGCTTACGGGCAAATGAAAAACTGTTTTTT. V is TRBV3-1 and J is TRBJ1-4; the D is unclear. The V gene lost 5 bases and the J gene lost 5 bases, with 9 bases spanning the gap. In germline, CDR1 is LGHDT, CDR2 YNNKEL (reference sequence). This CDR3 comprises 13 residues.